These 32 T cell receptor beta chains were all obtained from the same sample, sequenced in a study of blood T cell repertoires in COVID-19. Here immunoSEQ multiplex PCR was the method, and the copy in TCRdb shows in-frame clones only, minus some. Of some 300,000 clones detected, around 90% appear once; the ten largest clones hold more than 0.85%. Input material: peripheral blood. Receptors originate from a woman between 40 and 55 years old with COVID-19, enrolled during active disease.

V usage is TRBV27 and J usage is TRBJ2-5; a possible D gene is TRBD1 (5 bases). With 7 bases removed from V and 5 bases from J, the gap between germline ends came to 8 bases. Germline values: CDR1 MNHEY, CDR2 SMNVEV (reference sequence). This CDR3 region has 11 residues. CDR3 in amino acids: CASKGNETQYF. The DNA of the CDR3 is TGTGCCAGCAAGGGGAACGAGACCCAGTACTTC.

V and J are TRBV27 and TRBJ2-7; D is possibly TRBD2 (6 bases). This CDR3 spans 14 amino acids. Trimming cost V 6 bases and J 2 bases, with 14 bases left between them. Germline V gene lookup returns CDR1 MNHEY and CDR2 SMNVEV (reference sequence). The CDR3 loop reads CASRQAGGTYEQYF. CDR3 in DNA: TGTGCCAGCAGGCAAGCGGGTGGTACCTACGAGCAGTACTTC.

CDR3 DNA: TGTGCCAGTACCGTTACCGGGACAGCTAGCAATCAGCCCCAGCATTTT. Protein: CASTVTGTASNQPQHF. The V gene is TRBV19, the J gene TRBJ1-5; 7 bases align to TRBD1. Germline V lookup: CDR1 LNHDA, CDR2 SQIVND (reference sequence). V lost 7 bases to trimming and J lost 0 bases; unmatched junction nucleotides: 9. CDR3 size: 16 residues.

This sequence joins TRBV12-3 or TRBV12-4 and TRBJ2-1; no clear D gene. The CDR3 covers 13 residues. Trimming removed 4 bases at V and 7 bases at J, with 11 bases between. Written as DNA, the CDR3 is TGTGCCAGCAGTTCTCGAGTGTCTAATGAGCAGTTCTTC. It yields the protein CASSSRVSNEQFF.

This chain links TRBV9 with TRBJ1-1; TRBD1 is a possible D gene (5 bases). V gave up 0 bases and J gave up 6 bases, with 12 bases separating them. The CDR3 has 14 residues. Germline CDR1 reads SGDLS; CDR2 reads YYNGEE. The CDR3 reads CASSVGVGVPEAFF. The DNA of the CDR3 is TGTGCCAGCAGCGTAGGTGTAGGGGTCCCTGAAGCTTTCTTT.

The chain has TRBV29-1 and TRBJ2-6, with D unclear. The CDR3 covers 15 residues. Trimming pared 5 bases from V and 3 bases from J, leaving 14 bases between. CDR1 is SQVTM, CDR2 ANQGSEA, per germline. The DNA of the CDR3 is TGCAGCGTTACTCATGGGTCAGGTGGGGCCAACGTCCTGACTTTC. Protein product: CSVTHGSGGANVLTF.

The J gene is TRBJ1-2, the V gene TRBV7-3; a possible D gene is TRBD1 (6 bases). The CDR3 is 12 residues long. Trimming pared 1 base from V and 8 bases from J, leaving 8 bases between. From germline, CDR1 is SGHTA and CDR2 FQGTGA. The CDR3 DNA reads as TGTGCCAGCAGCTTAAGAGGGGGAGGCTACACCTTC. Encoded protein: CASSLRGGGYTF.

J is TRBJ2-3 and V is TRBV7-2; possibly TRBD2 for D (5 bases). Germline CDR1 reads SGHTA; CDR2 reads FQGNSA. The CDR3 length is 17 residues. The germline V and J ends were trimmed by 3 bases and 0 bases, with 16 bases remaining between them. Here the CDR3 DNA reads TGTGCCAGCAGCTTCCGACCGACCCGGACTAGCACAGATACGCAGTATTTT. This gives the protein CASSFRPTRTSTDTQYF.

This chain links TRBV6-6 with TRBJ1-1; tentatively, D is TRBD1 (5 bases). Germline V lookup: CDR1 MNHNY, CDR2 SVGAGI (reference sequence). This CDR3 spans 19 amino acids. V was trimmed by 5 bases and J by 3 bases, leaving 28 bases between them. The CDR3 DNA is TGTGCCAGCAGTCCTCGTCTCAGGACTAGCGGGGGAGGGGACACTGAAGCTTTCTTT. This translates into CASSPRLRTSGGGDTEAFF.

This chain uses TRBV28 with TRBJ2-6; 8 nucleotides match TRBD2. The CDR3 is made up of 16 amino acids. Germline CDR1 is MDHEN and CDR2 is SYDVKM. V lost 8 bases, J lost 2 bases, and 8 bases stayed unmatched. CDR3: CASGFGGAPGANVLTF. For the CDR3, the DNA is TGTGCCAGCGGGTTCGGGGGGGCGCCTGGGGCCAACGTCCTGACTTTC.

J is TRBJ2-5 and V is TRBV5-4; TRBD2 is a possible D gene (7 bases). Germline values: CDR1 SGHNT, CDR2 YYREEE (reference sequence). Trimming pared 0 bases from V and 2 bases from J, leaving 20 bases between. This CDR3 has 18 amino acids. The CDR3 reads CASSLVGRGGPLQETQYF. In DNA form, the CDR3 reads TGTGCCAGCAGCTTGGTGGGTAGGGGGGGCCCGCTTCAAGAGACCCAGTACTTC.

The rearrangement links TRBV7-2 to TRBJ2-7; D is unresolved. V shed 4 bases and J shed 3 bases, with 4 bases lying between them. Germline V CDR1 and CDR2: SGHTA, FQGNSA. The CDR3 extends over 11 amino acids. DNA of the CDR3: TGTGCCAGCAGCTCAAACTACGAGCAGTACTTC. Translation gives CASSSNYEQYF.

The V and J genes are TRBV5-6 and TRBJ2-7, with 12 bases fitting TRBD2. This CDR3 comprises 18 residues. V dropped 1 base and J dropped 6; count of bases not matched to a gene: 14. Per the germline V gene, CDR1 is SGHDT and CDR2 is YYEEEE. The DNA for the CDR3 is TGTGCCAGCAGCTTGTTTGGGACTAGCGGGCTCCCTTCAGGCGAGCAGTACTTC. Residues: CASSLFGTSGLPSGEQYF.

This clone was seen just once. The chain is built from TRBV10-3 and TRBJ2-7, with D maybe TRBD2 (5 bases). The ends were cut back, 6 bases at V and 3 bases at J, with 21 bases in the middle. This CDR3 has 16 amino acids. CDR1 and CDR2 (germline): ENHRY, SYGVKD. The CDR3, as DNA: TGTGCCATCAGCGGAGCGGAAACCGGGTACCACTACGAGCAGTACTTC. It is translated as CAISGAETGYHYEQYF.

The chain uses TRBV30 and TRBJ1-5; a weak D match, TRBD1 (5 bases). The length of the CDR3 is 13 residues. Germline V gene sequence: CDR1 GTSNPN, CDR2 SVGIG (reference sequence). V lost 0 bases, J lost 6 bases, and 9 bases lay in between. The CDR3 DNA is TGTGCCTGGAGTGTAGGAGGGGTTCAGCCCCAGCATTTT. This translates into CAWSVGGVQPQHF.

The V gene is TRBV11-2, the J gene TRBJ2-3; 9 bases line up with TRBD2. V lost 5 bases, J lost 2 bases, and 5 bases stayed unmatched. The V gene's germline CDR1 is SGHAT and CDR2 FQNNGV. The CDR3 length is 15 residues. The CDR3 nucleotides are TGTGCCAGCAGCCCAGGACTAGCGTTCACAGATACGCAGTATTTT. Its protein product is CASSPGLAFTDTQYF. Filled out from reference TRBV11-2 and TRBJ2-3, the complete variable domain reads EAGVAQSPRYKIIEKRQSVAFWCNPISGHATLYWYQQILGQGPKLLIQFQNNGVVDDSQLPKDRFSAERLKGVDSTLKIQPAKLEDSAVYLCASSPGLAFTDTQYFGPGTRLTVL.

The chain uses TRBV6-1 and TRBJ1-2; a weak D match, TRBD1 (5 bases). Germline V gene lookup returns CDR1 MNHNS and CDR2 SASEGT. The V end lost 1 base, the J end lost 6 bases, and 21 bases lay between the germline ends. This CDR3 comprises 17 residues. CDR3 loop: CASSEVTVQGTLDGYTF. DNA of the CDR3: TGTGCCAGCAGTGAAGTGACCGTTCAAGGGACTCTCGATGGCTACACCTTC.

This rearrangement joins TRBV2 to TRBJ1-4, with D perhaps TRBD1 (5 bases). The CDR3 runs 14 residues. The V end lost 5 bases, the J end lost 0 bases, and 7 bases lay between the germline ends. CDR1 is SNHLY, CDR2 FYNNEI, per germline. Written as DNA, the CDR3 is TGTGCCAGCAGTCGACAGACAACTAATGAAAAACTGTTTTTT. It yields the protein CASSRQTTNEKLFF.

This chain uses TRBV28 with TRBJ1-2, with 7 bases identical to TRBD1. Germline CDR1 is MDHEN and CDR2 is SYDVKM. V was pared by 5 bases and J by 0 bases, with 6 bases of the junction left unmatched. The CDR3 has 15 amino acids. CDR3 sequence: CASSETGRANYGYTF. As DNA, the CDR3 is TGTGCCAGCAGTGAGACAGGGAGAGCTAACTATGGCTACACCTTC.

This clone was counted between two and nine times. The V call is TRBV9, the J call TRBJ2-7; 7 bases agree with TRBD1. V lost 3 bases to trimming and J lost 3 bases; unmatched junction nucleotides: 9. Per germline, CDR1 SGDLS and CDR2 YYNGEE. This CDR3 contains 15 residues. CDR3 sequence (DNA): TGTGCCAGCAGCGGACATACAGGGGACCTCTACGAGCAGTACTTC. Protein sequence: CASSGHTGDLYEQYF.

The chain joins TRBV9 to TRBJ2-2; tentative D call: TRBD2 (5 bases). This CDR3 comprises 14 residues. Germline CDR1 is SGDLS and CDR2 is YYNGEE. Deletions cut 0 bases from V and 7 bases from J, with 10 bases between. CDR3 nucleotide sequence: TGTGCCAGCAGCGTAGGGGGAGATGTCGGGGAGCTGTTTTTT. It encodes CASSVGGDVGELFF.

The gene calls are TRBV30 and TRBJ1-6; D not resolved. Germline assignment: CDR1 GTSNPN and CDR2 SVGIG (reference sequence). The CDR3 has 14 amino acids. V shed 2 bases and J shed 12 bases, with 17 bases lying between them. Written as DNA, the CDR3 is TGTGCCTGGAGTCGGGGAACGGTCGGCCTACCCCTCCACTTT. This encodes CAWSRGTVGLPLHF.

This chain links TRBV7-2 with TRBJ1-2; D gene ambiguous. V dropped 2 bases and J dropped 0 bases, with 10 bases sitting between them. CDR1 is SGHTA and CDR2 is FQGNSA in the germline V gene. CDR3 length: 15 amino acids. CDR3 in DNA: TGTGCCAGCAGCTTAAGTCGGGGAGCTAACTATGGCTACACCTTC. Protein sequence: CASSLSRGANYGYTF.

The DNA of the CDR3 is TGTGCCAGTAGTATAGTTAGTTTCGGGACAGGGGCTCCCAAATCCACCAATGAGCAGTTCTTC. It yields the protein CASSIVSFGTGAPKSTNEQFF. The chain links TRBV19 to TRBJ2-1, with 10 bases lining up with TRBD1. After removal of 1 base from V and 6 bases from J, the junction contained 21 bases not matched to a gene. Germline CDR1 is LNHDA and CDR2 is SQIVND (reference sequence). The CDR3 contains 21 residues.

The chain employs TRBV12-3 or TRBV12-4 and TRBJ1-2; no clear D. V shed 3 bases and J shed 4 bases, with 9 bases lying between them. This CDR3 spans 13 amino acids. Written as DNA, the CDR3 is TGTGCCAGCAGTTTCTCAGGTGGCTATGGCTACACCTTC. Protein product: CASSFSGGYGYTF.

V and J are TRBV12-5 and TRBJ2-3; perhaps TRBD2 as D (5 bases). The CDR3 consists of 19 residues. Germline lookup yields CDR1 LGHNT and CDR2 FRNRAP. The V and J ends lost 0 bases and 2 bases respectively, with 21 bases between them. CDR3 sequence (DNA): TGTGCTAGTGGTTTGGTTCGAGGGTCACCCATGTTAGACACAGATACGCAGTATTTT. Amino acids: CASGLVRGSPMLDTDTQYF.

This sequence joins TRBV5-1 and TRBJ1-3; TRBD1 aligns across 10 bases. CDR3 length: 17 amino acids. V lost 0 bases and J lost 0; bases outside the gene matches: 3. Looked up from germline, CDR1 is SGHRS and CDR2 is YFSETQ. The CDR3 DNA is TGCGCCAGCAGCTTGGGAGGACAGGGGGTCTCTGGAAACACCATATATTTT. Amino acids: CASSLGGQGVSGNTIYF.

J is TRBJ2-7 and V is TRBV5-1; 8 positions match TRBD1. There are 15 residues in the CDR3. From germline, CDR1 is SGHRS and CDR2 YFSETQ. J was trimmed by 5 bases and V by 0 bases; bases with no gene match: 7. In DNA, the CDR3 is TGCGCCAGCAGCTTGGTTGGGCAGGGGGCCAACGAGCAGTACTTC. This codes for CASSLVGQGANEQYF.

The chain uses TRBV28 and TRBJ2-3; tentative D call: TRBD2 (6 bases). Germline CDR1 and CDR2: MDHEN and SYDVKM. The CDR3 consists of 20 residues. The V and J ends lost 3 bases and 0 bases respectively, with 25 bases between them. The CDR3 coding sequence is TGTGCCAGCAGTTTTATATTAGCGCGGGACGGCGGGACTAGCACAGATACGCAGTATTTT. It encodes CASSFILARDGGTSTDTQYF.

A single count supports this clone. This CDR3 is CASSPYRGAGAYEQYF. The CDR3 nucleotides are TGTGCCAGCAGCCCCTACCGCGGGGCGGGAGCCTACGAGCAGTACTTC. The rearrangement uses TRBV7-2 and TRBJ2-7, with TRBD2 identical over 7 bases. This CDR3 is built from 16 residues. Losses at the gene ends were 5 bases for V and 2 bases for J; bases not matched to a gene: 12. Germline V CDR1 and CDR2: SGHTA, FQGNSA.

The V call is TRBV6-2 or TRBV6-3, the J call TRBJ1-3; 7 bases map to TRBD1. Germline V gene lookup returns CDR1 MNHEY and CDR2 SVGEGT. There are 15 residues in the CDR3. V was pared by 4 bases and J by 0 bases, with 3 bases of the junction left unmatched. CDR3 in amino acids: CASSWGQNSGNTIYF. DNA for the CDR3: TGTGCCAGCAGTTGGGGACAGAACTCTGGAAACACCATATATTTT.

The chain has TRBV7-9 and TRBJ2-2; D is undetermined. The V gene lost 5 bases and the J gene lost 7 bases, with 11 bases spanning the gap. Germline V gene data show CDR1 as SEHNR and CDR2 as FQNEAQ (reference sequence). The CDR3 is 13 residues long. The CDR3 protein is CASSLEWVGELFF. CDR3 DNA sequence: TGTGCCAGCAGCCTGGAGTGGGTCGGGGAGCTGTTTTTT.